The 15 T cell receptor beta chains in this list originate from one sample, sequenced in a study of T cells in Graves' hyperthyroidism and ophthalmopathy. Amplification yielded TCR beta CDR3 regions, with RNA transcripts as the source. The TCR CDR3 first-round RT-PCR relied on the HTBI primer set. TCRdb used MiXCR to reprocess the multiplex PCR reads, holding one entry per CDR3 protein. The top ten hold 25% to 30% of the sample, which has about 500,000 distinct CDR3 sequences, 16% seen once. The source material was blood. Receptor source: a woman between 25 and 40 years old with Graves' ophthalmopathy.

This clonotype came up many times. This CDR3 reads CASSLDLSYEQYF. As DNA, the CDR3 is TGCGCCAGCAGCTTGGATCTGAGCTACGAGCAGTACTTC. This chain joins TRBV4-1 and TRBJ2-7; no firm D call. The length of the CDR3 is 13 residues. The V gene lost 5 bases and the J gene lost 3 bases, with 11 bases spanning the gap. Looked up from germline, CDR1 is MGHRA and CDR2 is YSYEKL.

Of note for this clonotype: The junction departs from germline at one end; a sequencing error may be responsible. The chain recombines TRBV29-1 with TRBJ2-5; possible D gene TRBD2, 6 bases. There are 11 residues in the CDR3. Germline V gene lookup returns CDR1 SQVTM and CDR2 ANQGSEA. DNA for the CDR3: TGCAGCGTCGAAACGGGGGAGACCCAGTGCTTC. Encoded protein: CSVETGETQCF.

V and J are TRBV6-1 and TRBJ1-2, with D hard to call. This CDR3 contains 11 residues. Looked up from germline, CDR1 is MNHNS and CDR2 is SASEGT. Trimming cost V 11 bases and J 8 bases, with 15 bases left between them. DNA of the CDR3: TGTGCCTCCGGCCTCGTCTCGGGCTACACCTTC. Protein sequence: CASGLVSGYTF.

The V call is TRBV18, the J call TRBJ2-7, with D possibly TRBD2 on 6 matching bases. CDR1 and CDR2 (germline): KGHSH, LQKENI. V was pared by 4 bases and J by 3 bases, with 13 bases between. This CDR3 spans 14 amino acids. The CDR3 DNA follows: TGTGCCAGCTCACAATCCGGGAGAAGCTACGAGCAGTACTTC. Protein product: CASSQSGRSYEQYF.

This clonotype showed up just a few times. The V call is TRBV4-3, the J call TRBJ2-3; no clear D gene. Germline values: CDR1 LGHNA, CDR2 YSLEER. Trimming removed 0 bases from V and 2 bases from J, with 6 bases in between. This CDR3 is 14 amino acids long. The CDR3 protein is CASSQDGFTDTQYF. The DNA for the CDR3 is TGCGCCAGCAGCCAAGATGGCTTCACAGATACGCAGTATTTT.

This clonotype was seen only a few times. The rearrangement uses TRBV28 and TRBJ1-2; D not certain. Germline values: CDR1 MDHEN, CDR2 SYDVKM. The CDR3 spans 13 residues. Deletions cut 2 bases from V and 4 bases from J, with 8 bases between. CDR3 coding DNA: TGTGCCAGCAGTTTACGGTTAGTCTATGGCTACACCTTC. It codes for CASSLRLVYGYTF.

This clonotype was seen many times. The gene calls are TRBV2 and TRBJ2-2; 9 bases match TRBD1. The V segment lost 6 bases and the J segment 1 base; nucleotides outside the gene matches: 3. The germline CDR1 and CDR2 sequences are SNHLY and FYNNEI. The length of the CDR3 is 15 residues. The CDR3 is CASSEDRGNTGELFF. The CDR3, as DNA: TGTGCCAGCAGCGAGGACAGGGGGAACACCGGGGAGCTGTTTTTT.

This clonotype appeared many times. The V gene is TRBV3-1, the J gene TRBJ2-5, with 7 bases matching TRBD1. From germline, CDR1 is LGHDT and CDR2 YNNKEL (reference sequence). This CDR3 is built from 14 residues. V was pared by 1 base and J by 9 bases, with 8 bases of the junction left unmatched. CDR3 nucleotide sequence: TGTGCCAGCAGCCAAGTGGACACCCAGGGGGCCCAGTACTTC. Encoded protein: CASSQVDTQGAQYF.

The chain is built from TRBV27 and TRBJ2-3; possibly TRBD1 or TRBD2 for D (5 bases each). Looked up from germline, CDR1 is MNHEY and CDR2 is SMNVEV (reference sequence). V lost 2 bases and J 6 bases, leaving 15 bases between the germline ends. The CDR3 is made up of 15 amino acids. In nucleotides, the CDR3 is TGTGCCAGCAGTTTAGGGACGGTGTCCGCTGATACGCAGTATTTT. Its translation: CASSLGTVSADTQYF.

With respect to this clonotype: Being one base from a much bigger clone, this may be a read error. V is TRBV5-1 and J is TRBJ2-5, with no clear D. Per germline, CDR1 SGHRS and CDR2 YFSETQ. The CDR3 extends over 12 amino acids. DNA of the CDR3: TGCACCAGCAGCTTCTCCCAAGAGACCCAGTACTTC. It encodes CTSSFSQETQYF. Drawing the rest from reference TRBV5-1 and TRBJ2-5, the complete variable domain is KAGVTQTPRYLIKTRGQQVTLSCSPISGHRSVSWYQQTPGQGLQFLFEYFSETQRNKGNFPGRFSGRQFSNSRSEMNVSTLELGDSALYLCTSSFSQETQYFGPGTRLLVL.

V is TRBV7-9 and J is TRBJ2-3; D possibly corresponds to TRBD2 (5 bases). The V gene's germline CDR1 is SEHNR and CDR2 FQNEAQ (reference sequence). CDR3 length equals 14 residues. V was clipped by 11 bases and J by 0 bases, with 15 bases between them. CDR3 coding DNA: TGTGCCTGCTTAATCCGGGATAGCACAGATACGCAGTATTTT. It translates to CACLIRDSTDTQYF.

The V and J genes are TRBV7-3 and TRBJ2-5; perhaps TRBD1 as D (6 bases). This CDR3 is 15 amino acids long. Germline CDR1 is SGHTA and CDR2 is FQGTGA. Between the trimmed V and J ends, which lost 5 bases and 2 bases, there was a span of 15 bases. Here the CDR3 reads CASSALSGQQETQYF. CDR3 coding DNA: TGTGCCAGCAGCGCCCTCTCAGGACAGCAAGAGACCCAGTACTTC.

This clonotype was seen ten or more times. The V gene is TRBV6-5, the J gene TRBJ2-1; D gene uncertain. Germline lookup yields CDR1 MNHEY and CDR2 SVGAGI. The V end lost 2 bases, the J end lost 6 bases, and 14 bases lay between the germline ends. This CDR3 has 15 amino acids. The DNA of the CDR3 is TGTGCCAGCAGTTACGTGGGCCTCACGGGCAATGAGCAGTTCTTC. Translating gives CASSYVGLTGNEQFF.

J is TRBJ2-7 and V is TRBV2; D is perhaps TRBD1 or TRBD2 (6 bases each). This CDR3 spans 14 amino acids. Trimming shortened V by 4 bases and J by 4 bases, and 14 bases separated the two germline ends. The germline V gene encodes CDR1 SNHLY and CDR2 FYNNEI. The CDR3 loop is CASSGGAGSYEQYF. CDR3 nucleotides: TGTGCCAGCAGTGGGGGGGCAGGGTCTTACGAGCAGTACTTC. The whole variable domain, filled in from reference TRBV2 and TRBJ2-7, reads EPEVTQTPSHQVTQMGQEVILRCVPISNHLYFYWYRQILGQKVEFLVSFYNNEISEKSEIFDDQFSVERPDGSNFTLKIRSTKLEDSAMYFCASSGGAGSYEQYFGPGTRLTVT.

In this sample, this clonotype turned up many times. For the CDR3, the DNA is TGTGCCAGCAGCTCGCAGGGGTTCGAGACCCAGTACTTC. It translates to CASSSQGFETQYF. The V gene is TRBV12-3 or TRBV12-4, the J gene TRBJ2-5, with a tentative D call TRBD1 (6 bases). This CDR3 region has 13 residues. Deletions cut 6 bases from V and 5 bases from J, with 13 bases between.